Listed below are T cell receptor beta chains from one sample, sequenced in a study of blood T cell repertoires in COVID-19. Assay: immunoSEQ multiplex PCR; the TCRdb copy retains only in-frame clones and omits some. The sample has under 170,000 clones; 75% to 90% are singletons. Sequenced input: peripheral blood. All receptors derive from a woman aged 60-75 years with active or convalescent COVID-19. The CDR3 runs from the conserved cysteine through the conserved F or W. The D gene is left open where the match is weak. Not all rows give a size; the values are once, few, many and, for expanded clones, a class.

j_call v_call d_call clone_size cdr3_nt cdr3_aa
TRBJ1-1 TRBV21-1 NA NA TGTGCCAGCAGCAAAGTCGCGGGTCCGGAGCACACTGAAGCTTTCTTT CASSKVAGPEHTEAFF
TRBJ1-1 TRBV5-4 TRBD1 once TGTGCCAGCAGCTTGGGGGGACAGGGCATGAACACTGAAGCTTTCTTT CASSLGGQGMNTEAFF
TRBJ1-5 TRBV6-2/TRBV6-3 NA NA TGTGCCAGCAGTTACGTGGGGCCGAATCAGCCCCAGCATTTT CASSYVGPNQPQHF
TRBJ2-2 TRBV6-2/TRBV6-3 TRBD1 NA TGTGCCAGCAGTTCCCCGGGACAGGGGGAATCCGGGGAGCTGTTTTTT CASSSPGQGESGELFF
TRBJ2-1 TRBV7-6 TRBD1 NA TGTGCCAGCAGCTCACGACAGGGCTGGAATGAGCAGTTCTTC CASSSRQGWNEQFF
TRBJ2-2 TRBV10-3 NA once TGTGCCATCAGTGCCCAAACAGGGTTAAACACCGGGGAGCTGTTTTTT CAISAQTGLNTGELFF
TRBJ1-2 TRBV7-2 NA NA TGTGCCAGCAGCCCCTATCTGAAGGGCTACACCTTC CASSPYLKGYTF
TRBJ2-2 TRBV5-1 NA once TGCGCCAGCAGCCCGAGACCGGACACCAACACCGGGGAGCTGTTTTTT CASSPRPDTNTGELFF
TRBJ1-4 TRBV3-1/TRBV3-2 TRBD1 few TGTGCCAGCAGCCATTCGGACAGGGGCAGGGTAAAACTGTTTTTT CASSHSDRGRVKLFF
TRBJ1-5 TRBV4-1 NA NA TGCGCCAGCAGCCACCCCACGGGGGGGGCGCGTAGCAATCAGCCCCAGCATTTT CASSHPTGGARSNQPQHF
TRBJ2-7 TRBV6-4 TRBD2 NA TGTGCCAGGACACTAGCGGGTGTCATTTGGGAGCAGTACTTC CARTLAGVIWEQYF
TRBJ2-6 TRBV4-3 TRBD1 few TGCGCCAGCAGCCAAGAGACAGGGGGCTCTGGGGCCAACGTCCTGACTTTC CASSQETGGSGANVLTF
TRBJ1-2 TRBV3-1/TRBV3-2 NA NA TGTGCCAGCAGCCAAGATGCGGGGGGGGGCTATGGCTACACCTTC CASSQDAGGGYGYTF
TRBJ2-1 TRBV4-3 TRBD1 NA TGCGCCAGCAGCCACTCCGGGACAGGGGCCTACAATGAGCAGTTCTTC CASSHSGTGAYNEQFF
TRBJ2-1 TRBV4-3 NA NA TGCGCCAGCAGCCAAGATGTCACCGCGAATGAGCAGTTCTTC CASSQDVTANEQFF
TRBJ1-3 TRBV6-5 TRBD1 NA TGTGCCAGCAGTTACTCCGGGACAGAGGGAAACACCATATATTTT CASSYSGTEGNTIYF
TRBJ1-1 TRBV11-2 NA NA TGTGCCAGCAGCAAGGGGAACGCGAACACTGAAGCTTTCTTT CASSKGNANTEAFF
TRBJ1-5 TRBV2 NA NA TGTGCCAGCAGGATTACAAGAACTAGCAATCAGCCCCAGCATTTT CASRITRTSNQPQHF
TRBJ2-3 TRBV20-1 NA NA TGCAGTGCTCTGAGGGATACGCAGTATTTT CSALRDTQYF
TRBJ1-1 TRBV7-8 NA once TGTGCCAGCAGCCCCCAACAGGGTGCAAGCACTGAAGCTTTCTTT CASSPQQGASTEAFF
TRBJ1-2 TRBV6-9 NA NA TGTGCCAGCAGTTTCCGGTCTATATATGGCTACACCTTC CASSFRSIYGYTF
TRBJ2-3 TRBV7-9 TRBD2 NA TGTGCCAGCGCTCTAGCGGGGGGCACCCAGGATACGCAGTATTTT CASALAGGTQDTQYF
TRBJ1-2 TRBV5-6 TRBD1 NA TGTGCCAGCACAGGACAGGGGGCGGTTTTTGGCTACACCTTC CASTGQGAVFGYTF
TRBJ1-1 TRBV5-1 TRBD1 NA TGCGCCAGCAGCTTGACAGGGGTGCCTGAAGCTTTCTTT CASSLTGVPEAFF
TRBJ1-5 TRBV5-5 NA NA TGTGCCAGCAGCCCAGGGGTTATGAGCAATCAGCCCCAGCATTTT CASSPGVMSNQPQHF
TRBJ1-1 TRBV27 NA NA TGTGCCAGCAGTTTAGGAGGGGCCGAGAACACTGAAGCTTTCTTT CASSLGGAENTEAFF
TRBJ1-1 TRBV19 TRBD1 NA TGTGCCAGTAGCATGTTACCCGGGACAGGAGCGAACACTGAAGCTTTCTTT CASSMLPGTGANTEAFF
TRBJ1-3 TRBV5-8 NA NA TGTGCCAGCAGCCGTCTCGGCGTTGGAGACACCATATATTTT CASSRLGVGDTIYF
TRBJ1-1 TRBV3-1/TRBV3-2 TRBD1 NA TGTGCCAGCAGCCAGCAACAGGGGGCTGAAGCTTTCTTT CASSQQQGAEAFF
TRBJ1-2 TRBV7-9 NA once TGTGCCAGCAGCCACGACCAGGAACAGTCTGGCTACACCTTC CASSHDQEQSGYTF
TRBJ2-5 TRBV7-2 NA NA TGTGCCAGCAGCTTAGATGCCCCCGCGGGAGAGACCCAGTACTTC CASSLDAPAGETQYF
TRBJ2-1 TRBV9 NA once TGTGCCAGCAGCGTAGGTGCGGGGCTCTCCTACAATGAGCAGTTCTTC CASSVGAGLSYNEQFF
TRBJ1-2 TRBV2 NA once TGTGCCAGCAGTGAATCAGGCTATGGCTACACCTTC CASSESGYGYTF
TRBJ1-2 TRBV6-5 NA NA TGTGCCAGCAGTTACGCAGGGGTCCGTGGCTACACCTTC CASSYAGVRGYTF
TRBJ2-7 TRBV3-1/TRBV3-2 NA NA TGTGCCAGCAGCCAATCCCCGATGACGGGCGAGCAGTACTTC CASSQSPMTGEQYF
TRBJ2-3 TRBV6-2/TRBV6-3 NA NA TGTGCCAGCAGCCTACTAGGAGGTACGCAGTATTTT CASSLLGGTQYF
TRBJ1-4 TRBV19 NA NA TGTGCCAGTAGGACCCATGCGACGGGTGAAAAACTGTTTTTT CASRTHATGEKLFF
TRBJ2-2 TRBV7-9 TRBD1 NA TGTGCCAGCAGCGCTACCGGGACAGGGAACACCGGGGAGCTGTTTTTT CASSATGTGNTGELFF
TRBJ2-2 TRBV7-2 NA once TGTGCCAGCACCATGCAGGCCTCGAACACCGGGGAGCTGTTTTTT CASTMQASNTGELFF
TRBJ1-2 TRBV2 NA NA TGTGCCAGCAGTGAAGCGGGGCGCCAGGGTTCTAACTATGGCTACACCTTC CASSEAGRQGSNYGYTF
TRBJ2-3 TRBV19 TRBD1 NA TGTGCCAGTAGTCCCACAGGGGGCTCTGGAGATACGCAGTATTTT CASSPTGGSGDTQYF
TRBJ2-7 TRBV4-3 TRBD1 NA TGCGCCAGCAGCCGACAAGTAGGGGGCTCGGGATACGAGCAGTACTTC CASSRQVGGSGYEQYF
TRBJ2-2 TRBV19 NA NA TGTGCCAGTAGCGAGCGTTCGAACACCGGGGAGCTGTTTTTT CASSERSNTGELFF
TRBJ1-2 TRBV7-2 NA NA TGTGCCAGCAGCTCACTGGACAGCCCCTATGGCTACACCTTC CASSSLDSPYGYTF
TRBJ2-7 TRBV9 NA NA TGTGCCAGCAGCGTAGAGGGGGACCCTCCTTCCTACGAGCAGTACTTC CASSVEGDPPSYEQYF
TRBJ1-1 TRBV19 NA NA TGTGCCAGTAGTGAGGCGGGGGGCTACACTGAAGCTTTCTTT CASSEAGGYTEAFF
TRBJ2-7 TRBV7-9 TRBD1 NA TGTGCCAGCAGCTATCCAGGGGGCGAGTACGAGCAGTACTTC CASSYPGGEYEQYF
TRBJ1-2 TRBV4-1 NA once TGCGCCAGCAGCCAACCTCTTAGGGGATCCAACTATGGCTACACCTTC CASSQPLRGSNYGYTF
TRBJ1-1 TRBV5-1 TRBD1 NA TGCGCCAGCAGCTTGGGACAGGGCTCGAACACTGAAGCTTTCTTT CASSLGQGSNTEAFF
TRBJ2-1 TRBV7-2 NA once TGTGCCAGCAATATAGGGGTAGCGGTCTCCTACAATGAGCAGTTCTTC CASNIGVAVSYNEQFF
TRBJ1-1 TRBV10-3 NA NA TGTGCCATCAGTGAATCTTTGTATTCGGACACTGAAGCTTTCTTT CAISESLYSDTEAFF